A selection of T cell receptor beta chains follows, all from one sample in a study of T-cell memory formation after mild COVID-19. TCRdb re-derived calls from the 5' RACE reads in MiXCR, one entry per CDR3 protein. Altogether 140,000 to 150,000 distinct CDR3 sequences are present, under 25% being singletons, with the ten largest covering around 2.4%. Source material: PBMCs or a T cell subset sorted from them (not recorded which). The source is an adult woman who had mild COVID-19 (a few samples of this study predate the infection). Cell type and time point are not known. Both conserved end residues are trimmed from each CDR3. Each record gives: V gene, clone size, J gene, CDR3 protein. Clone size, where shown, is once, few, many, or a class for clones that have expanded.

>TRBV24-1|few|TRBJ2-1
ATSFRDRGNEQF
>TRBV12-3/TRBV12-4|few|TRBJ2-1
ASSLAGTGYNEQF
>TRBV5-1|.|TRBJ1-5
ASSPGQGGQPQH
>TRBV7-9|few|TRBJ1-2
ASSFSGALNYGYT
>TRBV9|few|TRBJ2-1
ASSVGVTDSYNEQF
>TRBV7-2|.|TRBJ2-3
ASSDRGSADTQY
>TRBV6-5|few|TRBJ2-3
ASSFRVVGGRYTDTQY
>TRBV7-9|many|TRBJ2-5
ASSTGTQY
>TRBV12-3/TRBV12-4|.|TRBJ2-3
ASTQAVSTDTQY
>TRBV6-2/TRBV6-3|.|TRBJ2-3
ASSDGDTQY
>TRBV5-1|.|TRBJ2-1
ASSLAGFEQF
>TRBV29-1|few|TRBJ2-7
SVEAGQGMHEQY
>TRBV30|.|TRBJ1-5
AWSVRVRQPQH
>TRBV7-2|.|TRBJ2-5
ASSLAVGELYQETQY
>TRBV4-3|.|TRBJ1-1
ASSRVGTTYTEAF
>TRBV3-1|few|TRBJ2-3
ASSPYGGGRDTQY